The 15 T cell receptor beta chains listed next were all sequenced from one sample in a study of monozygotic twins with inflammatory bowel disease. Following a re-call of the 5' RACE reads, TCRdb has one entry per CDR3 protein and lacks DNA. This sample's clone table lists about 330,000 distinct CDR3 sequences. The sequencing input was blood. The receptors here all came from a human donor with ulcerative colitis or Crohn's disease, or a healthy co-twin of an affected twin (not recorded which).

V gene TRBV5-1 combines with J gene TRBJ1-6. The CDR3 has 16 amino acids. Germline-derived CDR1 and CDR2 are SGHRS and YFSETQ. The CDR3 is CASSLDGATYNSPLHF.

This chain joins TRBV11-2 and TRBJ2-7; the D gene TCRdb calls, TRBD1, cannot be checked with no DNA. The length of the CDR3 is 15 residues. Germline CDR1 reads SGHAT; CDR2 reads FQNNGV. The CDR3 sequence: CASSLGQELSYEQYF.

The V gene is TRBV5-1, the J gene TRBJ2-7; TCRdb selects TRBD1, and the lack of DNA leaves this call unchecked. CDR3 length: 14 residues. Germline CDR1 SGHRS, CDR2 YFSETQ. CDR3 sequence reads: CASGDASLPYEQYF. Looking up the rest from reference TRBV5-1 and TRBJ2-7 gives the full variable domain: KAGVTQTPRYLIKTRGQQVTLSCSPISGHRSVSWYQQTPGQGLQFLFEYFSETQRNKGNFPGRFSGRQFSNSRSEMNVSTLELGDSALYLCASGDASLPYEQYFGPGTRLTVT.

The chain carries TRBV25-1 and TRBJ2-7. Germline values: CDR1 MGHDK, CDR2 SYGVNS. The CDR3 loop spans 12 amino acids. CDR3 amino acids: CASSGGWGEQYF.

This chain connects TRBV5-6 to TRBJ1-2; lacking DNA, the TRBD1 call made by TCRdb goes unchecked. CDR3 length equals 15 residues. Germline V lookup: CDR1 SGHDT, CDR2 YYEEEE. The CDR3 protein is CASSLAIRDTYGYTF.

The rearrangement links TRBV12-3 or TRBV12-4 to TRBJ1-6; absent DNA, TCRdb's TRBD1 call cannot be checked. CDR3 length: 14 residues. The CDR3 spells CASSLTGVNSPLHF.

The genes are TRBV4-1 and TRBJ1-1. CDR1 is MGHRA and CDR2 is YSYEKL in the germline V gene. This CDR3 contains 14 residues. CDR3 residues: CASSRDPVGTEAFF.

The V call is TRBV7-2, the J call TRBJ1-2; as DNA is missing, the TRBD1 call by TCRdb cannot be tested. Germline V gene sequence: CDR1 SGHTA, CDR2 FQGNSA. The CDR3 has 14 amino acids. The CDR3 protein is CASSFSSGVSGYTF.

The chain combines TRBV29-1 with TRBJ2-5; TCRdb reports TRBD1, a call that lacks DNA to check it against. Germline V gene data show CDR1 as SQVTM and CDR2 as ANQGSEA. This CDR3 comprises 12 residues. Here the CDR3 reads CSVDRVAETQYF.

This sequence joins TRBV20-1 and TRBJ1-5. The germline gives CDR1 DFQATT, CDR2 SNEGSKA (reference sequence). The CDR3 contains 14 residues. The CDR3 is CSAGFPYSNQPQHF.

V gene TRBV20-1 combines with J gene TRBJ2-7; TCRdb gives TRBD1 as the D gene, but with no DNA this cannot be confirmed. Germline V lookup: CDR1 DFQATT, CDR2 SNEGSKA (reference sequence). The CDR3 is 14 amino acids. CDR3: CSARGGTQTYEQYF.

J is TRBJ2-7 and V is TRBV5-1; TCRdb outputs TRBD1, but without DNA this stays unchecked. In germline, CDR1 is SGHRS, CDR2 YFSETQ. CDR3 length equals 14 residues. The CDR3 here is CAGRRDPLAYEQYF.

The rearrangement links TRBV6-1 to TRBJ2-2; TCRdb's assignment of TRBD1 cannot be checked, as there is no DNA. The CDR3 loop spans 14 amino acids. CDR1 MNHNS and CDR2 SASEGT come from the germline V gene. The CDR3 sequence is CASLGTANTGELFF.

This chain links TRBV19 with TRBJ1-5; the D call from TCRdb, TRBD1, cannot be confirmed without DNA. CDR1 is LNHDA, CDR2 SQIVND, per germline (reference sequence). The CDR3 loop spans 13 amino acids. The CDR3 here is CASRGASNQPQHF. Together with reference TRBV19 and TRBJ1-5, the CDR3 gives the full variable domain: DGGITQSPKYLFRKEGQNVTLSCEQNLNHDAMYWYRQDPGQGLRLIYYSQIVNDFQKGDIAEGYSVSREKKESFPLTVTSAQKNPTAFYLCASRGASNQPQHFGDGTRLSIL.

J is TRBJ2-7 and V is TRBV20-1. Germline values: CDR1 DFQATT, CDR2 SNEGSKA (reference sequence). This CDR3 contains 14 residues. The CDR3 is CSARKAGVPYEQYF.